This section outlines one TCR beta chain sequence together with its context. Its antigen has not been determined. Base quality data are lacking; no much larger clone is found one base away. The CDR3 runs 13 residues from the cysteine to the phenylalanine. Just CDR3 DNA is preserved here, 39 bases in frame from base 1. As encoded in the germline V gene, CDR1 is SGHDT while CDR2 is YYEEEE. Trimming takes 4 bases off V and 5 bases off J; junction bases not matched to a gene: 3. Unstimulated CD4+ memory cells were also sequenced in three donor pairs, together with CD4+ naive, CD8+ TEMRA, CD8+ naive and CD8+ effector memory subsets. Sorted unstimulated T cells, along with proliferating T cells recovered from mixed lymphocyte reactions, underwent TCRbeta CDR3 sequencing. Fresh whole blood from over 8 HLA-typed healthy donors was used to isolate PBMCs. The sample belongs to a study of siplizumab effects on memory and regulatory T cells (dated by TCRdb to the late 2010s). For context, the study as a whole: The effect of the anti-CD2 antibody siplizumab on alloreactive T-cell subsets was examined in allogeneic mixed lymphocyte reactions constructed from human PBMCs.

What the study reported, not specific to this receptor: Because sequences at frequencies below about 10^-5 were poorly captured, only a minor fraction of alloreactive clones could be mapped back to unstimulated subsets. Unstimulated naive T cells appeared to be more diverse than memory T cells, and naive cells seemed to make a substantial contribution to the alloresponse. Among mappable alloreactive CD4+ clones, the Treg-derived fraction averaged about 70% with siplizumab versus approximately 27% in control reactions. No functional confirmation was obtained for the suppressive function of proliferating Tregs from siplizumab cultures. Siplizumab significantly reduced the cumulative frequency of alloreactive sequences traceable to unstimulated CD4+ memory T cells. Roughly 75-97% of proliferating CD4+ or CD8+ clones could not be assigned a naive or memory phenotype.

To prepare the library, the immunoSEQ multiplex PCR assay was applied. The deep sequencing platform assayed 90,000 to 100,000 TCR templates per sample. Genomic DNA extracted from sorted T cells was used for TCRbeta CDR3 sequencing. The authors' analysis ran thus. The R programming language was used for the clonal analysis of the TCRbeta CDR3 data. Unstimulated samples were compared with post-reaction CFSE-low samples to define alloreactive CD4+ and CD8+ clones. Alloreactive CD4+ clones were assigned to regulatory or non-regulatory origin by matching sequences to sorted unstimulated Treg and non-Treg repertoires. Imported from immuneACCESS, the table was reduced by TCRdb to in-frame sequences with V and J called. These copies leave out some clones; in studies compared against another copy, an unresolved V gene accounts for under half, and the cause of the remainder is not known. That table gives V, J and clone size, and the DNA gave D and trimming. Within this sample are some 100,000 clones, with roughly 96% of them counted one time only. The top ten clones comprise 0.025% to 0.035% of the sample.

The sequence is built from TRBV5-6 and TRBJ2-7, with TRBD2 identical over 10 junction bases. This clonotype originated in a human donor in good health. Input material: naive CD4+ T cells sorted from blood. The cell subset or site label here, explained by the study, means: unstimulated naive T cells. DNA sequence: TGTGCCAGCAGCGGGACTAGCGATAACGAGCAGTACTTC. This gives the protein CASSGTSDNEQYF. The full variable domain, with segments outside the CDR3 supplied by the reference TRBV5-6 and TRBJ2-7 proteins, appears as DAGVTQSPTHLIKTRGQQVTLRCSPKSGHDTVSWYQQALGQGPQFIFQYYEEEERQRGNFPDRFSGHQFPNYSSELNVNALLLGDSALYLCASSGTSDNEQYFGPGTRLTVT.